This TCR beta chain was captured in a study of blood T cell repertoires in COVID-19. V was clipped by 5 bases and J by 16 bases, with 18 bases between them. The V gene's germline CDR1 is SNHLY and CDR2 FYNNEI. The CDR3 sequence is 12 residues long. Per the original methods: Reference gene primer amplification gave nucleated cell count estimates. The repertoire was sequenced with immunoSEQ multiplex PCR; TCRdb's copy has only in-frame clones and lacks some. V and J calls and clone size follow that table, whereas D and trimming were derived from the DNA. Here the sample spans around 240,000 clones, 70% to 85% being singletons.

This chain uses TRBV2 with TRBJ2-1; TRBD1 is a possible D gene (6 bases). Sequenced input: peripheral blood. This TCR was recovered from a woman aged 80 or over with acute or convalescent COVID-19. CDR3 sequence (DNA): TGTGCCAGCAGTCGGGGTGGGGACAACCCATTCTTC. Translating it yields CASSRGGDNPFF.